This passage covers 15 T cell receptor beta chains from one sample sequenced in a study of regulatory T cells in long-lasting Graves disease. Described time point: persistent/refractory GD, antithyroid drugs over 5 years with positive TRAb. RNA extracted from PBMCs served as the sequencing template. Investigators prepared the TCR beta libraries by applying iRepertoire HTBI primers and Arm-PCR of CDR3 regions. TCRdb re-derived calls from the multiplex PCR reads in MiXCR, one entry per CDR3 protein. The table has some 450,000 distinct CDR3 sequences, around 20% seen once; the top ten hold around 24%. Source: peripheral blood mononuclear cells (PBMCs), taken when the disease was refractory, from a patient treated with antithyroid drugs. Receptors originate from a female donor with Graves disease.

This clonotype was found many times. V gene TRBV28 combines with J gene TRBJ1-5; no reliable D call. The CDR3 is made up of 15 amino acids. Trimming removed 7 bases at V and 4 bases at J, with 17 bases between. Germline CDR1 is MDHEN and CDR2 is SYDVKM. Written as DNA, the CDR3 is TGTGCCAGCACGGACCCTTTTAGGCAAAATCAGCCCCAGCATTTT. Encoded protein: CASTDPFRQNQPQHF.

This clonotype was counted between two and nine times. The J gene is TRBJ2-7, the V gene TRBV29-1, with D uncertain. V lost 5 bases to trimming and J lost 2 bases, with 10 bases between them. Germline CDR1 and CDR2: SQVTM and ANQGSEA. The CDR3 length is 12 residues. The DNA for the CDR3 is TGCAGCGTTCTGGGCAGAACCTACGAGCAGTACTTC. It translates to CSVLGRTYEQYF.

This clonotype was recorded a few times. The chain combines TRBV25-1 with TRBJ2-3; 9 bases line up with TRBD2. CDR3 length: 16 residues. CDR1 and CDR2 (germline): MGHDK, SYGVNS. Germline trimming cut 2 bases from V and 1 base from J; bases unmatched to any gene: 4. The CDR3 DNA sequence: TGTGCCAGCAGTGAAGGAAGACTAGCGGGCACAGATACGCAGTATTTT. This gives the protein CASSEGRLAGTDTQYF. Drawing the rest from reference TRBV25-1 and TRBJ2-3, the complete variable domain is EADIYQTPRYLVIGTGKKITLECSQTMGHDKMYWYQQDPGMELHLIHYSYGVNSTEKGDLSSESTVSRIRTEHFPLTLESARPSHTSQYLCASSEGRLAGTDTQYFGPGTRLTVL.

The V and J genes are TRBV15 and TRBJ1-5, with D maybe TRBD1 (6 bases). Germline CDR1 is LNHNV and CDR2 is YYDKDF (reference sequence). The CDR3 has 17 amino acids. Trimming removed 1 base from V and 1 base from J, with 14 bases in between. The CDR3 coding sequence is TGTGCCACCAGCAGAGCTGACGGGGGCCGAAGCAATCAGCCCCAGCATTTT. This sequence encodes CATSRADGGRSNQPQHF.

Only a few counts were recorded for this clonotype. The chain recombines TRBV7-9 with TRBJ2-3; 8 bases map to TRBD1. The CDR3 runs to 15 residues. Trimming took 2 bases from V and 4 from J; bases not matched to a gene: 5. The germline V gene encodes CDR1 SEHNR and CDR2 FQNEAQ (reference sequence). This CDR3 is CASSLNRGFSDTQYF. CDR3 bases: TGTGCCAGCAGCTTAAACAGGGGGTTTTCAGATACGCAGTATTTT.

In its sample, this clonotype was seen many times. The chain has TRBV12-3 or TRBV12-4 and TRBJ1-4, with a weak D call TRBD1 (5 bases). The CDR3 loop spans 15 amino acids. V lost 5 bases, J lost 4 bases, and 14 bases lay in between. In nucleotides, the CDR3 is TGTGCCAGCAGTCCAACGGGACTGATTAATGAAAAACTGTTTTTT. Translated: CASSPTGLINEKLFF.

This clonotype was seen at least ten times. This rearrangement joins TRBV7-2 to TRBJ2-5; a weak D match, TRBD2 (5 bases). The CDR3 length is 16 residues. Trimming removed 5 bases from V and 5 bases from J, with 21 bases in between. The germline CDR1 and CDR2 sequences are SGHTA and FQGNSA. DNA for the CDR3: TGTGCCAGCAGCACGTCTCGCGGGCTCCCCCGTGAGACCCAGTACTTC. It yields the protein CASSTSRGLPRETQYF.

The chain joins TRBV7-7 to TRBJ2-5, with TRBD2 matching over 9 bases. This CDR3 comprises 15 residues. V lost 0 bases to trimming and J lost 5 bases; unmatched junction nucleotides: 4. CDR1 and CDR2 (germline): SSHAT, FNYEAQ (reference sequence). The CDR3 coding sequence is TGTGCCAGCAGCTTAGCGGCTAGCGGGAAGGAGACCCAGTACTTC. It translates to CASSLAASGKETQYF. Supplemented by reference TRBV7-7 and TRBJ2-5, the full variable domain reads GAGVSQSPRYKVTKRGQDVTLRCDPISSHATLYWYQQALGQGPEFLTYFNYEAQPDKSGLPSDRFSAERPEGSISTLTIQRTEQRDSAMYRCASSLAASGKETQYFGPGTRLLVL.

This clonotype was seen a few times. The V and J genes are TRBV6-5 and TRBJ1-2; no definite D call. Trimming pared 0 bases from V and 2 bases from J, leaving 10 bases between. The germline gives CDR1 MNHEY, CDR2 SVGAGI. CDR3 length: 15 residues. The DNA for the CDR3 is TGTGCCAGCAGTTACTCGGCTCGGAACAACTATGGCTACACCTTC. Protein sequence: CASSYSARNNYGYTF.

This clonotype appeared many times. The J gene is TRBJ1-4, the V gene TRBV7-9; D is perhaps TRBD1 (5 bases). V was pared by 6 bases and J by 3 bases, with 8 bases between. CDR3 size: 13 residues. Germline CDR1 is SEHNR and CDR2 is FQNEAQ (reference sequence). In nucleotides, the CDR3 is TGTGCCAGCAGAGGGGAGGCTAATGAAAAACTGTTTTTT. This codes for CASRGEANEKLFF.

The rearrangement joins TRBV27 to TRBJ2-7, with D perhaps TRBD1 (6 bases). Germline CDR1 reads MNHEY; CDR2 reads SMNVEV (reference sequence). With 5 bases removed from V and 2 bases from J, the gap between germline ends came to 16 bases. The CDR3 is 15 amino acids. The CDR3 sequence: CASSLKDSSAYEQYF. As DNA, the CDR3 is TGTGCCAGCAGTCTTAAGGACAGTTCTGCCTACGAGCAGTACTTC.

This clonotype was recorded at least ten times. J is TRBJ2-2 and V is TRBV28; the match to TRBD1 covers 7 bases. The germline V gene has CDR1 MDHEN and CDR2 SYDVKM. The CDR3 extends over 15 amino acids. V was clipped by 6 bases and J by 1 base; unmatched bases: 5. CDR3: CASSPGDRNTGELFF. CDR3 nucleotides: TGTGCCAGCAGCCCCGGGGACAGGAACACCGGGGAGCTGTTTTTT.

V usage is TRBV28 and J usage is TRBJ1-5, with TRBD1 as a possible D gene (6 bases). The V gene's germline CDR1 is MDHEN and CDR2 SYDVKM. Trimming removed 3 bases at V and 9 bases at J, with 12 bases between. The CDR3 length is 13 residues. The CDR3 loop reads CASSFWGPGPQHF. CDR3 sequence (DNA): TGTGCCAGCAGTTTTTGGGGGCCCGGGCCCCAGCATTTT.

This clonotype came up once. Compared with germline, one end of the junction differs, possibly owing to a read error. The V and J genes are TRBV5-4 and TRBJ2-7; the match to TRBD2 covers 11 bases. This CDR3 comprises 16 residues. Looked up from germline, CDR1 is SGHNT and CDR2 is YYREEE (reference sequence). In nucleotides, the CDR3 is TGCGCCAGCAGCCAAGACACCCGACTAGCGGGAACCGAGCAGTACTTC. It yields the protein CASSQDTRLAGTEQYF.

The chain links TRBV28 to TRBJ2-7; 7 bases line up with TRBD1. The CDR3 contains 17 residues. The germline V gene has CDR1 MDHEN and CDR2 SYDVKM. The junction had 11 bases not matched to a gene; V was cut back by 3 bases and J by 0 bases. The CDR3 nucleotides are TGTGCCAGCAGTTTCGTTGCGTGGGCAGGGGGCTCCTACGAGCAGTACTTC. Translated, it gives CASSFVAWAGGSYEQYF.